This TCR beta chain was sequenced during a study of T cell changes during pregnancy in multiple sclerosis. This CDR3 is built from 14 residues. Unmatched junction bases numbered 5, after V lost 5 bases and J lost 1 base. Germline V gene lookup returns CDR1 SQVTM and CDR2 ANQGSEA. Repertoires were generated with immunoSEQ multiplex PCR, while TCRdb's copy carries only in-frame clones and drops some. This table holds approximately 40,000 clones, roughly nine tenths found once. Sequencing was performed on CD4+ T cells from peripheral blood mononuclear cells, taken in the first trimester of pregnancy. The V call is TRBV29-1, the J call TRBJ2-3; 8 nucleotides match TRBD2. This TCR was sampled from a female donor with multiple sclerosis, enrolled in a pregnancy study. As DNA, the CDR3 is TGCAGCGTTTTAAGAGCGGGGGGCACAGATACGCAGTATTTT. It specifies CSVLRAGGTDTQYF.